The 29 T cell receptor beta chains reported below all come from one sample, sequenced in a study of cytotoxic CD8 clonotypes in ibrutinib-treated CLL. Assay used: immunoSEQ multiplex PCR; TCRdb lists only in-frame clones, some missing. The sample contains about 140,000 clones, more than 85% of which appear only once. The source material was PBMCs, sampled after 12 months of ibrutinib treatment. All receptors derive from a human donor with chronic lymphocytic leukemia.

The CDR3 spells CAWTTQTGSPTQYF. CDR3 coding DNA: TGTGCCTGGACCACACAAACCGGGTCCCCAACCCAGTACTTC. J is TRBJ2-5 and V is TRBV30; D not resolved. Trimming stripped 4 bases from V and 8 bases from J, with 20 bases between. The CDR3 covers 14 residues. CDR1 is GTSNPN and CDR2 is SVGIG in the germline V gene (reference sequence).

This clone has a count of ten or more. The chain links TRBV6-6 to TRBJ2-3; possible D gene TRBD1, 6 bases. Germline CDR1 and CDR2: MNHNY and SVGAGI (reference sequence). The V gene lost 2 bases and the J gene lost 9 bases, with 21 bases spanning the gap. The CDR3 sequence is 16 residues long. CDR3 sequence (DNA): TGTGCCAGCAGTTACGCGCTAGGGGGACCCCTGAGGACGCAGTATTTT. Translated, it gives CASSYALGGPLRTQYF.

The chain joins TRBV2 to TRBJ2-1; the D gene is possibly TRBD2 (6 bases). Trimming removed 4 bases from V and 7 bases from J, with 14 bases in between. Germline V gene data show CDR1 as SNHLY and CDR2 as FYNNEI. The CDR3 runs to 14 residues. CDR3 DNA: TGTGCCAGCAGTGGTAGCGGTGGAGGGAATGAGCAGTTCTTC. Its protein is CASSGSGGGNEQFF. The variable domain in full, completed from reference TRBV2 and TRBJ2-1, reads EPEVTQTPSHQVTQMGQEVILRCVPISNHLYFYWYRQILGQKVEFLVSFYNNEISEKSEIFDDQFSVERPDGSNFTLKIRSTKLEDSAMYFCASSGSGGGNEQFFGPGTRLTVL.

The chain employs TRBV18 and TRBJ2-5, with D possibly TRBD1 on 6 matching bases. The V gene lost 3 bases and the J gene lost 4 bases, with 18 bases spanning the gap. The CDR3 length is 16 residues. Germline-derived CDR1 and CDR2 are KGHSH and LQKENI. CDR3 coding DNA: TGTGCCAGCTCACCTTGGACAGACTTAAACCCAGAGACCCAGTACTTC. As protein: CASSPWTDLNPETQYF.

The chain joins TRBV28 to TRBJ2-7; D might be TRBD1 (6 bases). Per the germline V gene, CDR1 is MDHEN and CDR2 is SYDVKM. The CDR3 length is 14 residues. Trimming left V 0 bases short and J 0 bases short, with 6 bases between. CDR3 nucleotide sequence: TGTGCCAGCAGTTTATGGGACAGCTCCTACGAGCAGTACTTC. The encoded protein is CASSLWDSSYEQYF.

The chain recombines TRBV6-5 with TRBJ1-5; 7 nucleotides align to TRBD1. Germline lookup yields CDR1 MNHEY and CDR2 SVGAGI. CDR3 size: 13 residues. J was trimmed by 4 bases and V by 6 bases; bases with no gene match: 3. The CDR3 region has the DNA TGTGCCAGCAGGGACAGGTTTAATCAGCCCCAGCATTTT. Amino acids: CASRDRFNQPQHF.

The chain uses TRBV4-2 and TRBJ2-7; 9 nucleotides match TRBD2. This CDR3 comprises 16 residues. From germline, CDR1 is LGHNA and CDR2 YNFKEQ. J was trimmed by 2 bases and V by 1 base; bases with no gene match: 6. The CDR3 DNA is TGTGCCAGCAGCCAAGGAGGCGGGAGGGTGGCCTACGAGCAGTACTTC. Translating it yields CASSQGGGRVAYEQYF.

In DNA form, the CDR3 reads TGTGCCAGCAGGCCTACAGAAACCTACACTGAAGCTTTCTTT. It encodes CASRPTETYTEAFF. The rearrangement uses TRBV6-5 and TRBJ1-1; D gene unclear. The CDR3 is 14 residues long. Deletions cut 6 bases from V and 3 bases from J, with 14 bases between. The germline V gene encodes CDR1 MNHEY and CDR2 SVGAGI.

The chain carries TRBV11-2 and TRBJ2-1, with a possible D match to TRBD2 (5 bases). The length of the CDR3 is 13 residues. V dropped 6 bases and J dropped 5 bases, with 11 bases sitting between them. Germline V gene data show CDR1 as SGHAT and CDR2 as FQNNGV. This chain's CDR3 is CASSNGDNNEQFF. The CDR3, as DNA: TGTGCCAGCAGTAACGGGGATAACAATGAGCAGTTCTTC.

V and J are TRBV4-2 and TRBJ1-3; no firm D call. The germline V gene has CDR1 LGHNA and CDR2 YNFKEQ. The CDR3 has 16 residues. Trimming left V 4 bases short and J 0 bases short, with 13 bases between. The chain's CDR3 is CASSRETPSSGNTIYF. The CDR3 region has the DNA TGTGCCAGCAGCCGGGAGACACCAAGCTCTGGAAACACCATATATTTT.

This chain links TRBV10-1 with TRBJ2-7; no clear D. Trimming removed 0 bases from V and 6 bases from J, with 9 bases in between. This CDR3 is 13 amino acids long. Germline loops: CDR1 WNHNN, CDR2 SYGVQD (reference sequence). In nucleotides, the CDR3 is TGCGCCAGCAGTGAGTCCCTGGTGGGCGAGCAGTACTTC. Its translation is CASSESLVGEQYF.

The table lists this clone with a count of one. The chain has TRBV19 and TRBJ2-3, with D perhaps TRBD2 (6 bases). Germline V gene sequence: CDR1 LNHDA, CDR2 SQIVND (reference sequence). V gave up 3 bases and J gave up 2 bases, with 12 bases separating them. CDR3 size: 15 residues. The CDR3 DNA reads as TGTGCCAGTAGTATCTTGGGCGGGAACACAGATACGCAGTATTTT. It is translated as CASSILGGNTDTQYF.

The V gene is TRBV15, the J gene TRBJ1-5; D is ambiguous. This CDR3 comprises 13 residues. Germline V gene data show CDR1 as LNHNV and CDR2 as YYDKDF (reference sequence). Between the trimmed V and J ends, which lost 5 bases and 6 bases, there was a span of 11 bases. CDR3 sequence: CATSRSEGQPQHF. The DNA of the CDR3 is TGTGCCACCAGCCGAAGCGAGGGTCAGCCCCAGCATTTT.

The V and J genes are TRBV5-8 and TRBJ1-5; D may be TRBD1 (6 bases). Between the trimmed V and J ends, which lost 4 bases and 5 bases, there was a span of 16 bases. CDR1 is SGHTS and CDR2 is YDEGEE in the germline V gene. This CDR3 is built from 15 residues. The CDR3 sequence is CASSITGTSYQPQHF. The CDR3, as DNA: TGTGCCAGCAGCATTACCGGGACATCCTATCAGCCCCAGCATTTT. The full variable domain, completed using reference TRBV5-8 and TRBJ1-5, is EAGVTQSPTHLIKTRGQQATLRCSPISGHTSVYWYQQALGLGLQFLLWYDEGEERNRGNFPPRFSGRQFPNYSSELNVNALELEDSALYLCASSITGTSYQPQHFGDGTRLSIL.

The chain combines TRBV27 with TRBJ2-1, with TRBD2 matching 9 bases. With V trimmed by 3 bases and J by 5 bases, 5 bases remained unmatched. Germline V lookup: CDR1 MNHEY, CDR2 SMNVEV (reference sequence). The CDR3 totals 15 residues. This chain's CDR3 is CASSFPLAGHNEQFF. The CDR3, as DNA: TGTGCCAGCAGTTTTCCCCTAGCGGGACACAATGAGCAGTTCTTC.

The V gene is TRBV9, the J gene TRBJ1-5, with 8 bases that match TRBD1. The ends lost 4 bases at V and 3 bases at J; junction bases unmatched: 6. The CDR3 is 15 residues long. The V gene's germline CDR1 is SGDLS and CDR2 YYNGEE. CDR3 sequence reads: CASSPGTGDNQPQHF. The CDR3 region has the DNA TGTGCCAGCAGCCCCGGGACAGGCGACAATCAGCCCCAGCATTTT.

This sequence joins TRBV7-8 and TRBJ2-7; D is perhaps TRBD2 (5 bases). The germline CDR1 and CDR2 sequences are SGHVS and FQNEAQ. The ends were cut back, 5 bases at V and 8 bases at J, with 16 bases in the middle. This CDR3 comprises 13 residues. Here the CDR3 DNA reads TGTGCCAGCAGCCCAAATGAGGGTACGAAGCAGTACTTC. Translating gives CASSPNEGTKQYF.

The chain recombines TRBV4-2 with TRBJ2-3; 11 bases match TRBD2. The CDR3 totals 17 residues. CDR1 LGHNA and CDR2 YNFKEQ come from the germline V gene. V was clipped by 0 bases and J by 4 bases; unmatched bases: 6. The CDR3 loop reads CASSQETSGSVPDTQYF. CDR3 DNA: TGTGCCAGCAGCCAAGAAACTAGCGGGAGTGTGCCAGATACGCAGTATTTT.

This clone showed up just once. Here the CDR3 DNA reads TGTGCCAGCAGCTTAGCACAGACCTACGAGCAGTACTTC. The encoded protein is CASSLAQTYEQYF. The V and J genes are TRBV7-8 and TRBJ2-7; no firm D call. CDR3 length: 13 residues. The germline CDR1 and CDR2 sequences are SGHVS and FQNEAQ. V was cut by 0 bases and J by 2 bases, with 5 bases left in between.

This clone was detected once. This CDR3 reads CSVQIDRGRSYEQYF. The CDR3 DNA sequence: TGCAGCGTCCAAATCGACAGGGGACGTTCCTACGAGCAGTACTTC. The chain combines TRBV29-1 with TRBJ2-7; TRBD1 matches 8 bases. Germline V gene sequence: CDR1 SQVTM, CDR2 ANQGSEA. This CDR3 spans 15 amino acids. Losses at the gene ends were 6 bases for V and 1 base for J; bases not matched to a gene: 11.

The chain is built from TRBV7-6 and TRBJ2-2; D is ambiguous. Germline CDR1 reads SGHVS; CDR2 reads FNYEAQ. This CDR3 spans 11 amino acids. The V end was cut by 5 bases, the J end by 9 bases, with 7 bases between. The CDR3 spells CASSTHRELFF. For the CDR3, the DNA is TGTGCCAGCAGCACTCACCGGGAGCTGTTTTTT. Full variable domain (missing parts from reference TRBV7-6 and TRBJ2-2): GAGVSQSPRYKVTKRGQDVALRCDPISGHVSLYWYRQALGQGPEFLTYFNYEAQQDKSGLPNDRFSAERPEGSISTLTIQRTEQRDSAMYRCASSTHRELFFGEGSRLTVL.

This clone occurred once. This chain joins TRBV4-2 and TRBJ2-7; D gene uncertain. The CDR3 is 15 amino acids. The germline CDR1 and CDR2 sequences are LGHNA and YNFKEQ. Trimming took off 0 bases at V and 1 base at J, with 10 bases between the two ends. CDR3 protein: CASSQDFSKSYEQYF. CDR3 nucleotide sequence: TGTGCCAGCAGCCAAGACTTCAGCAAATCCTACGAGCAGTACTTC.

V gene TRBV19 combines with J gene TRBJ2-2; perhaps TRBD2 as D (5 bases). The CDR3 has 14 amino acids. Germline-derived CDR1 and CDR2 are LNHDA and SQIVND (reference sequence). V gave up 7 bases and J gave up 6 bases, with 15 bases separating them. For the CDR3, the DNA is TGTGCCAGTAATCCGGGGAGTTTCGCCGGGGAGCTGTTTTTT. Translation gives CASNPGSFAGELFF.

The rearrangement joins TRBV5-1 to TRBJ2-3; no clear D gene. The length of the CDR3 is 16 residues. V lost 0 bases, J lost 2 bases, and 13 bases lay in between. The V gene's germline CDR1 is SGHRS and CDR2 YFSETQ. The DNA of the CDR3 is TGCGCCAGCAGCTTGGCGACGATAAGCACCACAGATACGCAGTATTTT. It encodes CASSLATISTTDTQYF. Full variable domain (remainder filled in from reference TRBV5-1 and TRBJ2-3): KAGVTQTPRYLIKTRGQQVTLSCSPISGHRSVSWYQQTPGQGLQFLFEYFSETQRNKGNFPGRFSGRQFSNSRSEMNVSTLELGDSALYLCASSLATISTTDTQYFGPGTRLTVL.

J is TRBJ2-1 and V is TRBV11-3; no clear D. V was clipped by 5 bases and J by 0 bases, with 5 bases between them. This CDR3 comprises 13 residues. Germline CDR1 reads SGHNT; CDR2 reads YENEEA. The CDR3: CASSTSSYNEQFF. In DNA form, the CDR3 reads TGTGCCAGCAGCACGAGCTCCTACAATGAGCAGTTCTTC.

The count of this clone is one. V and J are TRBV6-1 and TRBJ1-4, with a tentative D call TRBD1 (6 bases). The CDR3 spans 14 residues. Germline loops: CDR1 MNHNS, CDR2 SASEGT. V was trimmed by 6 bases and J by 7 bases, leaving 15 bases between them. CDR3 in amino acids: CASSPRGLGEKLFF. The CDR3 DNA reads TGTGCCAGCAGCCCCAGGGGTTTGGGTGAAAAACTGTTTTTT.

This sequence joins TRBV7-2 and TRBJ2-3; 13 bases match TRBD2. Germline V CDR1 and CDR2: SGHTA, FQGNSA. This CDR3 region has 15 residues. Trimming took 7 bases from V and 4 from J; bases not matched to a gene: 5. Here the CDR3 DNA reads TGTGCCAGCACCTCCGGACTAGCGGGAGCAGATACGCAGTATTTT. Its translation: CASTSGLAGADTQYF.

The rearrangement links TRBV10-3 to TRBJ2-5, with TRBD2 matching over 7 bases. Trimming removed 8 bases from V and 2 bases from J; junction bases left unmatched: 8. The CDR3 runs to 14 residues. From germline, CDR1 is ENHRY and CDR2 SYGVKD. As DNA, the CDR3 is TGTGCCATCTCTCGACGGGGGGAACAAGAGACCCAGTACTTC. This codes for CAISRRGEQETQYF.

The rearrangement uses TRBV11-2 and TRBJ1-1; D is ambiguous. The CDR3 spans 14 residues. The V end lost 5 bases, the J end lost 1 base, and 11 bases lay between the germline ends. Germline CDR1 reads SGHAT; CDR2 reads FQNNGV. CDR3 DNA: TGTGCCAGCAGCCCCCGGTGGGAGAACACTGAAGCTTTCTTT. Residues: CASSPRWENTEAFF.